This T cell receptor beta chain was retrieved from a study of T cell responses to AZD1222 COVID-19 vaccine. The CDR3 is made up of 15 amino acids. The V gene's germline CDR1 is MDHEN and CDR2 SYDVKM. On this clone itself: The junction differs from germline at one of its ends, possibly a read error.

Some clones are missing from TCRdb's copy, which holds only in-frame ones; the method was immunoSEQ multiplex PCR. The profile shows 100,000 or so clones, about nine tenths of them singletons. This clonotype was obtained from an adult in good health. The sequenced sample was peripheral blood, obtained on day 0 of AZD1222 vaccination. V usage is TRBV28 and J usage is TRBJ1-1; D is perhaps TRBD1 (5 bases). The CDR3 DNA sequence: TGTGCCAGCAGTTTATTTCGTGGGACGAACGCTGAAGCTTTCTTT. This encodes CASSLFRGTNAEAFF.